This TCR beta chain was captured by sequencing in a study of PD-1 blockade in classical Hodgkin lymphoma. Study-wide results and limits: As was reported, newly diagnosed patients showed lower baseline TCR diversity than healthy donors did.

Of note for this clone: Antigen unknown.

The method was immunoSEQ multiplex PCR; TCRdb's version includes in-frame clones alone and lacks a portion of them. The data contain 17,000 or so clones, about nine tenths of them singletons. With V trimmed by 2 bases and J by 7 bases, 4 bases remained unmatched. Germline values: CDR1 SGHTA, CDR2 FQGNSA. The CDR3 consists of 14 residues. Time point here: newly diagnosed, previously untreated cHL patient sample. Comparators were PBMCs taken from newly diagnosed, untreated classical Hodgkin lymphoma. The sample was peripheral blood mononuclear cells (PBMCs). The receptor comes from a human donor with classical Hodgkin lymphoma. This chain joins TRBV7-2 and TRBJ2-7, with 11 bases lining up with TRBD2. CDR3 DNA sequence: TGTGCCAGCAGCTTAACGGGGACTAGCGGAGAGCAGTACTTC. Its translation: CASSLTGTSGEQYF.